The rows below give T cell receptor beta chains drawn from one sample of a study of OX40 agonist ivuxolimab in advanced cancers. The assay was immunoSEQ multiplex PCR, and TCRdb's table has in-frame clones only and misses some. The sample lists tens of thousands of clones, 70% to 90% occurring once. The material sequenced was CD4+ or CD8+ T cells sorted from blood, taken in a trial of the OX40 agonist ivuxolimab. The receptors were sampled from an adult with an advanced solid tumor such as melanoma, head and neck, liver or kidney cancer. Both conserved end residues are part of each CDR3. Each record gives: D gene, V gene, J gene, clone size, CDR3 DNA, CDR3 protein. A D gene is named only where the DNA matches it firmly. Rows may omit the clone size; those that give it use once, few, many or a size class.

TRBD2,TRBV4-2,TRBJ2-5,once,TGTGCCAGCAGCCAAGCGGGAGGGCCGGGAGAGACCCAGTACTTC,CASSQAGGPGETQYF
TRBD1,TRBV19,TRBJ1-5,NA,TGTGCCAGTAGTGACAGGGGTGGCAATCAGCCCCAGCATTTT,CASSDRGGNQPQHF
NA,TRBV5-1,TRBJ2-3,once,TGCGCCAGCAGCTTCGAGGGCCAGAAAGATACGCAGTATTTT,CASSFEGQKDTQYF
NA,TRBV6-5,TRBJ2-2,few,TGTGCCAGCAGTTTCTCAGGGACCGGGGAGCTGTTTTTT,CASSFSGTGELFF
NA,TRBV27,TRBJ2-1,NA,TGTGCCAGCAGTTTAATCTCCCCTATCGGAGTTGGGGTCCATGAGCAGTTCTTC,CASSLISPIGVGVHEQFF
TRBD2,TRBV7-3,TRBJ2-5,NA,TGTGCCAGCAGCTCCACCGGGACTAGCGGGAGGGTAGAGACCCAGTACTTC,CASSSTGTSGRVETQYF
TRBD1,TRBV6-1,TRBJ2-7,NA,TGTGCCAGCAGTGAAAACAGGGGCGAGCAGTACTTC,CASSENRGEQYF
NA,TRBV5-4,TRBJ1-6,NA,TGTGCCAGCAGCCCTAACCGGGACTCTTCACCCCTCCACTTT,CASSPNRDSSPLHF
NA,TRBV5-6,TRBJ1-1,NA,TGTGCCAGCAGGTTGGGAGGACACGTCACTGAAGCCCTCTTT,CASRLGGHVTEALF
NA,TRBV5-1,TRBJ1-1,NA,TGCGCCAGCAGCTTGGTAGGGGCAGGGCGTCCCCCGAGCTTAAACACTGAAGCTTTCTTT,CASSLVGAGRPPSLNTEAFF
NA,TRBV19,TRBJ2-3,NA,TGTGCCAGTAGTCGAGCCCTAACGGGGGATCTCACAGATACGCAGTATTTT,CASSRALTGDLTDTQYF
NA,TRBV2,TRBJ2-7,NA,TGTGCCAGCAGTTCTCCGGGACGTATAACCTACGAGCAGTACTTC,CASSSPGRITYEQYF
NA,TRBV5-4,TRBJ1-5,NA,TGTGCCAGCAGCTTGGGACTCAGCCAGCCCCAGCATTTT,CASSLGLSQPQHF
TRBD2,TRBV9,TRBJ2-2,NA,TGTGCCAGCAGCACTAGCGGGAGGAACACCGGGGAGCTGTTTTTT,CASSTSGRNTGELFF
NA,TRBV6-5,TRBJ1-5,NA,TGTGCCAGCAGATACAGATCATATAGCAATCAGCCCCAGCATTTT,CASRYRSYSNQPQHF
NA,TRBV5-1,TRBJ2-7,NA,TGCGCCAGCAGCTTGGGACACCCAGGAATGTACGAGCAGTACTTC,CASSLGHPGMYEQYF
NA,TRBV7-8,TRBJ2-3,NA,TGTGCCAGCAGCTTTGACCATAGCACAGATACGCAGTATTTT,CASSFDHSTDTQYF
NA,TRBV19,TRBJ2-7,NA,TGTGCCAGTAGCCCACTAAGGTTCGACGAGCAGTACTTC,CASSPLRFDEQYF
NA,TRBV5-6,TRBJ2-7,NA,TGTGCCAGCAGCTTGGGCGTGACAGCCGAGCAGTACTTC,CASSLGVTAEQYF
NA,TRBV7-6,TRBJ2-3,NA,TGTGCCAGCAGCTTACAGCAGGCAGATACGCAGTATTTT,CASSLQQADTQYF
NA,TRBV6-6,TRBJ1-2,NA,TGTGCCAGCGGCGGCGCGGCAGGACGGAACTATGGCTACACCTTC,CASGGAAGRNYGYTF
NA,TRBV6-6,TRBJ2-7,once,TGTGCCAGCAGGGACTACGAGCAGTACTTC,CASRDYEQYF
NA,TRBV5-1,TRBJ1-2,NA,TGCGCCAGCAGCTTGGAGTTGTTCAGCTATGGCTACACCTTC,CASSLELFSYGYTF
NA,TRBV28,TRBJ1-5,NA,TGTGCCAGCACGGACAGCCATAATCAGCCCCAGCATTTT,CASTDSHNQPQHF
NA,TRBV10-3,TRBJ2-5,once,TGTGCCATCGAGGAGCAGGGGCCGGCCCAGTACTTC,CAIEEQGPAQYF
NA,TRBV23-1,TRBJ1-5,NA,TGCGCCAGCAGTCAATTAAGGACGGAAGATAGCAATCAGCCCCAGCATTTT,CASSQLRTEDSNQPQHF
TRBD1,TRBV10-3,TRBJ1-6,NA,TGTGCCATCAGTGTGGGGACAGTTAATTCACCCCTCCACTTT,CAISVGTVNSPLHF
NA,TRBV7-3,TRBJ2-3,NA,TGTGCCAGCAGCGGCGGGGGCGGCCTCACAGATACGCAGTATTTT,CASSGGGGLTDTQYF
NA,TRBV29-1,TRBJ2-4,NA,TGCAGCGTTGCGACAGGTAGAGGAAACATTCAGTACTTC,CSVATGRGNIQYF
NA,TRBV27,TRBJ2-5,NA,TGTGCCAGCAGTCCTTCCCGGGTCGGCGGGGAGACCCAGTACTTC,CASSPSRVGGETQYF
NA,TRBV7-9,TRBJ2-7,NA,TGTGCCAGCAGCGCCAGGACAAACCTCTACGAGCAGTACTTC,CASSARTNLYEQYF
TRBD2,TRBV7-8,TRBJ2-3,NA,TGTGCCAGCAGCTTGGGACTAGCGGAAGATACGCAGTATTTT,CASSLGLAEDTQYF
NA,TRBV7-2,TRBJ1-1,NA,TGTGCCAGCAGCTTAACGATGTTTACTGAAGCTTTCTTT,CASSLTMFTEAFF
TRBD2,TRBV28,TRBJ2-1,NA,TGTGCCAGCAGTCTCCCCGCTAGCGGGGACTTATACAATGAGCAGTTCTTC,CASSLPASGDLYNEQFF
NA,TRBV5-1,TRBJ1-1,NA,TGCGCCAGCAGCCAGGACGGAAAGACTGAAGCTTTCTTT,CASSQDGKTEAFF
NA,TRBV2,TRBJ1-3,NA,TGTGCCAGCACTGCGGAAGCTGGAAACACCATATATTTT,CASTAEAGNTIYF
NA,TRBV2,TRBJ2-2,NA,TGTGCCAGCAGTATCGAAGGGTCGTGGGGCACCGGGGAGCTGTTTTTT,CASSIEGSWGTGELFF
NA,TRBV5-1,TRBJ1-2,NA,TGCGCCAGCAGCTTGGGACGCGGGGGAGGAGGCTACACCTTC,CASSLGRGGGGYTF
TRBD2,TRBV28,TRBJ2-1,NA,TGTGCCAGCAGTTTATTCGCTAGCGGGGGCCACAATGAGCAGTTCTTC,CASSLFASGGHNEQFF
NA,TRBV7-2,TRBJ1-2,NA,TGTGCCAGCACCACTCCTCATAGATCTATTGGCTACACCTTC,CASTTPHRSIGYTF
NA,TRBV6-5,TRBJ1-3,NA,TGTGCCAGCAACCCCCTCGGGGGAAACACCATATATTTT,CASNPLGGNTIYF